Reported below is one T cell receptor (beta chain). Primers for the PCR totalled 60 Vbeta and 13 Jbeta. The method was immunoSEQ multiplex PCR; TCRdb's version includes in-frame clones alone and lacks a portion of them. The sample shows about 160,000 clones, roughly 80% of them seen only once. V was cut by 0 bases and J by 5 bases, with 9 bases left in between. The CDR3 length is 13 residues. Per germline, CDR1 GTSNPN and CDR2 SVGIG (reference sequence). The sample comes from a study of cytomegalovirus exposure and HLA in healthy donors. The chain joins TRBV30 to TRBJ2-3, with unresolved D. The receptor was derived from a man aged 30 to 45 in good health and CMV-seropositive. The source material was PBMCs. The CDR3 loop reads CAWSVQPGDTQYF. The CDR3, as DNA: TGTGCCTGGAGTGTACAGCCCGGAGATACGCAGTATTTT.